This T cell receptor (beta chain) was recovered during a study of beta chain features in type 1 diabetes. Of note for this clone: Its antigen is still unknown. Other nucleotide sequences in the sample specify the same CDR3.

All of the isolated RNA was reverse transcribed, so expressed TCRB transcripts were sequenced. The average read count of naive, central memory and regulatory T cell samples was around 3.6 million. Using immunoSEQ multiplex PCR, the repertoire was profiled, and TCRdb retains in-frame clones only, with some absent. The sample lists around 250,000 clones, roughly 30% occurring once. Study observations and caveats: Equally in patients and controls, PCR might preferentially amplify shorter templates. For cells with high TCR expression, cDNA sequencing could yield over-representation.

Sequencing input: central memory CD4+ T cells from blood. This clonotype was sampled from a young man in good health.

Here the CDR3 DNA reads TGTGCCAGCAGGACCCAGGGGAGCTCCTACAATGAGCAGTTCTTC. Its protein is CASRTQGSSYNEQFF. The chain recombines TRBV28 with TRBJ2-1; a weak D match, TRBD1 (6 bases). The CDR3 runs 15 residues. Per the germline V gene, CDR1 is MDHEN and CDR2 is SYDVKM. The V end was cut by 6 bases, the J end by 0 bases, with 12 bases between.